This TCR beta chain was recorded in a study of metastatic and nonmetastatic thyroid tumors. Study-level information: Samples came from malignant and benign thyroid patients, and repertoires were compared across blood and tumor or nodule tissue.

This CDR3 is built from 15 residues. Germline loops: CDR1 SGHVS, CDR2 FQNEAQ. The germline V and J ends were trimmed by 7 bases and 5 bases, with 19 bases remaining between them. TCRdb reanalyzed the PCR reads with MiXCR. Found here are 65,000 or so clones, approximately 4.1% of them singletons; the top ten hold approximately 20%. Among the patients, none had received any treatment before thyroid surgery. This clone was seen at least ten times. Specimen: blood. The source is a female donor with papillary thyroid cancer or a benign thyroid nodule (not recorded which). Some clones in this sample may be carry-over from other donors' samples. This chain connects TRBV7-8 to TRBJ2-3; D possibly corresponds to TRBD2 (5 bases). The CDR3 bases are TGTGCCAGCACCACACCAGAGCGGAACAGAGATACGCAGTATTTT. The encoded protein is CASTTPERNRDTQYF.